The 22 T cell receptor beta chains listed next were all sequenced from one sample in a study of blood T cell repertoires in COVID-19. Sequenced by immunoSEQ multiplex PCR; TCRdb stores in-frame clones only, minus some. The sample carries a few hundred thousand clones, over 75% recorded once. Sequences were obtained from PBMCs or T cells enriched from blood (not recorded which). Receptor source: a woman in her thirties or forties who had recovered from COVID-19.

The chain is built from TRBV29-1 and TRBJ2-7, with 9 bases fitting TRBD2. The CDR3 is 15 residues long. V lost 0 bases, J lost 2 bases, and 5 bases stayed unmatched. Germline V gene sequence: CDR1 SQVTM, CDR2 ANQGSEA. The CDR3 DNA sequence: TGCAGCGTTGAAGAGGGCCTAGCGGGGACCTACGAGCAGTACTTC. Its translation: CSVEEGLAGTYEQYF.

The J gene is TRBJ2-7, the V gene TRBV20-1; no firm D call. Germline V lookup: CDR1 DFQATT, CDR2 SNEGSKA (reference sequence). The CDR3 length is 11 residues. Trimming took 3 bases from V and 3 from J, leaving 6 bases between them. CDR3 sequence: CSARGLYEQYF. The DNA of the CDR3 is TGCAGTGCTAGGGGCCTCTACGAGCAGTACTTC.

This clone appeared many times. V gene TRBV19 combines with J gene TRBJ1-2; D is unresolved. V gave up 7 bases and J gave up 7 bases, with 22 bases separating them. CDR1 and CDR2 from the germline V gene are LNHDA and SQIVND (reference sequence). This CDR3 is 15 amino acids long. The CDR3 spells CASTITTRFTTGYTF. The CDR3 DNA is TGTGCCAGTACCATCACGACACGCTTTACCACTGGCTACACCTTC.

The chain uses TRBV29-1 and TRBJ2-7; 10 bases are a match to TRBD1. The CDR3 is made up of 15 amino acids. V was pared by 4 bases and J by 3 bases, with 9 bases of the junction left unmatched. Germline lookup yields CDR1 SQVTM and CDR2 ANQGSEA. In DNA, the CDR3 is TGCAGCGTTGTTTGGGACAGGGGAGGGGGCTACGAGCAGTACTTC. Encoded protein: CSVVWDRGGGYEQYF.

The genes are TRBV19 and TRBJ1-3; 7 bases are shared with TRBD1. This CDR3 is 17 amino acids long. Per germline, CDR1 LNHDA and CDR2 SQIVND (reference sequence). V trimming: 5 bases; J trimming: 4 bases; junction bases outside the gene matches: 14. DNA for the CDR3: TGTGCCAGTAGTGTAAGTACTGGGACAGTCGGCGGAAACACCATATATTTT. This gives the protein CASSVSTGTVGGNTIYF.

V usage is TRBV24-1 and J usage is TRBJ2-2, with 7 bases aligning to TRBD1. The CDR3 has 16 amino acids. V was clipped by 2 bases and J by 4 bases; unmatched bases: 6. Germline V gene lookup returns CDR1 KGHDR and CDR2 SFDVKD. The CDR3 loop reads CATSDWGTDSTGELFF. The CDR3 bases are TGTGCCACCAGTGATTGGGGGACAGACAGCACCGGGGAGCTGTTTTTT.

V and J are TRBV4-2 and TRBJ2-3, with 10 nucleotides matching TRBD2. The CDR3 loop spans 16 amino acids. V lost 0 bases and J lost 6; bases outside the gene matches: 6. The germline V gene has CDR1 LGHNA and CDR2 YNFKEQ. The CDR3 here is CASSQDPGLAYDTQYF. CDR3 bases: TGTGCCAGCAGCCAAGATCCGGGACTAGCGTATGATACGCAGTATTTT.

J is TRBJ2-5 and V is TRBV5-8, with TRBD1 identical over 8 bases. Germline V CDR1 and CDR2: SGHTS, YDEGEE. The CDR3 spans 15 residues. V dropped 8 bases and J dropped 5; count of bases not matched to a gene: 14. The CDR3 DNA follows: TGTGCCAGTCCGAGACCGGCAGGGGGCATCGAGACCCAGTACTTC. Translating gives CASPRPAGGIETQYF.

The chain carries TRBV7-8 and TRBJ1-1; D unresolved. The CDR3 extends over 12 amino acids. The V and J ends lost 1 base and 7 bases respectively, with 7 bases between them. The germline V gene encodes CDR1 SGHVS and CDR2 FQNEAQ. CDR3 nucleotides: TGTGCCAGCAGCTTAGGGCGGATTGAAGCTTTCTTT. It codes for CASSLGRIEAFF.

The rearrangement joins TRBV11-2 to TRBJ1-1, with TRBD1 as a possible D gene (5 bases). The germline V and J ends were trimmed by 3 bases and 8 bases, with 7 bases remaining between them. The germline CDR1 and CDR2 sequences are SGHAT and FQNNGV. CDR3 length: 11 residues. The CDR3 DNA reads as TGTGCCAGCAGCTTGGCAGGGGAAGCTTTCTTT. Translating gives CASSLAGEAFF.

This clone came up once. The V and J genes are TRBV10-3 and TRBJ1-6; D not resolved. Deletions cut 4 bases from V and 9 bases from J, with 13 bases between. Germline V gene sequence: CDR1 ENHRY, CDR2 SYGVKD. This CDR3 is built from 14 residues. This CDR3 reads CAISAGRPGSPLHF. Here the CDR3 DNA reads TGTGCCATCAGTGCTGGCAGACCGGGTTCACCCCTCCACTTT.

This clone has only a few counts. This rearrangement joins TRBV2 to TRBJ1-2, with 7 bases matching TRBD1. Germline CDR1 reads SNHLY; CDR2 reads FYNNEI. This CDR3 has 13 residues. Trimming at V came to 5 bases and at J to 7 bases, leaving 7 bases not matched to a gene. The CDR3 coding sequence is TGTGCCAGCAGTCGGCGGGCAGGGGGTGGCTACACCTTC. Translated, it gives CASSRRAGGGYTF. The full variable domain, with the rest looked up from reference TRBV2 and TRBJ1-2, is EPEVTQTPSHQVTQMGQEVILRCVPISNHLYFYWYRQILGQKVEFLVSFYNNEISEKSEIFDDQFSVERPDGSNFTLKIRSTKLEDSAMYFCASSRRAGGGYTFGSGTRLTVV.

Remarks on this clone: The germline gene is not matched at one end of the junction; a read error may be the cause. This sample also contains other DNA sequences that code for the same CDR3. V gene TRBV11-3 combines with J gene TRBJ2-7; D is undetermined. Germline CDR1 reads SGHNT; CDR2 reads YENEEA. The CDR3 is made up of 12 amino acids. The CDR3 is CASSLDGYEQYF. The CDR3 bases are TGTGCCAGCAGTTTAGACGGTTACGAGCAGTACTTC. The full variable domain, completed using reference TRBV11-3 and TRBJ2-7, is EAGVVQSPRYKIIEKKQPVAFWCNPISGHNTLYWYLQNLGQGPELLIRYENEEAVDDSQLPKDRFSAERLKGVDSTLKIQPAELGDSAVYLCASSLDGYEQYFGPGTRLTVT.

This chain joins TRBV3-1 (or the pseudogene TRBV3-2) and TRBJ2-5, with 7 bases lining up with TRBD2. The CDR3 spans 13 residues. Per the germline V gene, CDR1 is LGHDT and CDR2 is YNNKEL (reference sequence). V shed 4 bases, J shed 3 bases, and the junction held 2 bases outside the gene matches. In nucleotides, the CDR3 is TGTGCCAGCAGCCGCGGACTAGAAGAGACCCAGTACTTC. It is translated as CASSRGLEETQYF.

The chain has TRBV7-9 and TRBJ1-4, with 7 bases matching TRBD1. The V gene's germline CDR1 is SEHNR and CDR2 FQNEAQ (reference sequence). This CDR3 spans 14 amino acids. V was clipped by 0 bases and J by 7 bases; unmatched bases: 2. CDR3 region: CASSLAGGFEKLFF. The CDR3 DNA reads as TGTGCCAGCAGCTTAGCAGGGGGCTTTGAAAAACTGTTTTTT. Looking up the rest from reference TRBV7-9 and TRBJ1-4 gives the full variable domain: DTGVSQNPRHKITKRGQNVTFRCDPISEHNRLYWYRQTLGQGPEFLTYFQNEAQLEKSRLLSDRFSAERPKGSFSTLEIQRTEQGDSAMYLCASSLAGGFEKLFFGSGTQLSVL.

The chain links TRBV5-6 to TRBJ2-4; D perhaps matches TRBD1 (6 bases). V dropped 4 bases and J dropped 11 bases, with 16 bases sitting between them. CDR3 length: 13 residues. Per germline, CDR1 SGHDT and CDR2 YYEEEE. Written as DNA, the CDR3 is TGTGCCAGCAGCCGTGTTCTGGACAGCGTTCAGTACTTC. Encoded protein: CASSRVLDSVQYF.

This chain links TRBV13 with TRBJ1-3; D might be TRBD1 (5 bases). Trimming pared 5 bases from V and 2 bases from J, leaving 13 bases between. Germline values: CDR1 PRHDT, CDR2 FYEKMQ (reference sequence). The CDR3 is 15 amino acids. Written as DNA, the CDR3 is TGTGCCAGCAGCCCAAACCGGGGGACTGGAAACACCATATATTTT. It translates to CASSPNRGTGNTIYF. Using reference TRBV13 and TRBJ1-3 for the parts outside the CDR3, the full variable domain is AAGVIQSPRHLIKEKRETATLKCYPIPRHDTVYWYQQGPGQDPQFLISFYEKMQSDKGSIPDRFSAQQFSDYHSELNMSSLELGDSALYFCASSPNRGTGNTIYFGEGSWLTVV.

A few counts support this clone. The V gene is TRBV3-1 (or the pseudogene TRBV3-2), the J gene TRBJ1-1; 8 bases agree with TRBD1. The CDR3 covers 15 residues. Germline CDR1 LGHDT, CDR2 YNNKEL (reference sequence). The ends lost 5 bases at V and 2 bases at J; junction bases unmatched: 7. CDR3 nucleotide sequence: TGTGCCAGCAGCTCATCGGACAGGGCAAACACTGAAGCTTTCTTT. Residues: CASSSSDRANTEAFF.

Worth noting for this clone: Other DNA sequences in the same sample also yield this CDR3. V is TRBV13 and J is TRBJ2-7; D may be TRBD2 (6 bases). The germline V and J ends were trimmed by 5 bases and 2 bases, with 13 bases remaining between them. The CDR3 length is 14 residues. Germline V gene sequence: CDR1 PRHDT, CDR2 FYEKMQ (reference sequence). The CDR3 nucleotides read TGTGCCAGCAGCCCCAGCGGGCGACCCTACGAGCAGTACTTC. Protein sequence: CASSPSGRPYEQYF.

The chain is built from TRBV15 and TRBJ1-2, with TRBD1 matching over 8 bases. The CDR3 totals 13 residues. The trim removed 0 bases at V and 8 bases at J, leaving 2 bases unmatched. The V gene's germline CDR1 is LNHNV and CDR2 YYDKDF (reference sequence). The CDR3 DNA sequence: TGTGCCACCAGCAGAGACCCAGGGGGCGGCTACACCTTC. It specifies CATSRDPGGGYTF.

The rearrangement links TRBV10-3 to TRBJ2-7, with D possibly matching TRBD2 (5 bases). V shed 0 bases and J shed 5 bases, with 11 bases lying between them. The CDR3 contains 14 residues. Germline CDR1 reads ENHRY; CDR2 reads SYGVKD. Here the CDR3 reads CAISESRVGDEQYF. CDR3 coding DNA: TGTGCCATCAGTGAGTCGCGGGTTGGGGACGAGCAGTACTTC.

This rearrangement joins TRBV6-4 to TRBJ1-1; D uncertain. The CDR3 totals 13 residues. Deletions cut 5 bases from V and 1 base from J, with 8 bases between. Germline V gene sequence: CDR1 MRHNA, CDR2 SNTAGT. This chain's CDR3 is CASSPEANTEAFF. In DNA form, the CDR3 reads TGTGCCAGCAGTCCTGAGGCGAACACTGAAGCTTTCTTT.